This T cell receptor beta chain was recovered during a study of spatial heterogeneity in lung cancer. Study-wide background: The count of detected beta-chain sequences consistently exceeded that of alpha-chain sequences. The average appearance count of each unique TCR and UMI combination in raw reads was more than ten.

In TCRdb, the 5' RACE reads were re-called with MiXCR into one record per CDR3 protein. The sample yields roughly 7,800 distinct CDR3 sequences, about a sixth seen once. This clonotype is categorized as medium-sized. V was clipped by 3 bases and J by 4 bases; unmatched bases: 6. There are 16 residues in the CDR3. Germline CDR1 is SGHTA and CDR2 is FQGNSA. Time point reported: sample taken at primary tumor resection. Tumor, nontumor lung or frozen PBMC supplied whole RNA, sequenced without sorting. The clonotype was recovered from a male donor with early-stage non-small cell lung cancer. Material: normal lung tissue next to the tumor, obtained at surgery. The chain couples TRBV7-2 to TRBJ2-3; 11 bases are a match to TRBD2. The DNA for the CDR3 is TGTGCCAGCAGCTTCGGACCTAGCGGGGGGCCAGATACGCAGTATTTT. Translated, it gives CASSFGPSGGPDTQYF.